The 25 T cell receptor beta chains given below trace back to one sample, sequenced in a study of T-cell reconstitution after alpha-beta-depleted transplantation in children. TCRbeta library preparation incorporated unique molecular identifiers. MiXCR, run by TCRdb on the PCR reads, gives a single entry per CDR3 protein. The table records 600,000 to 700,000 distinct CDR3 sequences, roughly 15% of them present only once. Sequenced here: PBMCs from the stem cell graft donor, sampled from the stem cell graft. The receptors shown here come from a human donor who donated a stem cell graft to a child with acute myeloid leukemia.

The genes are TRBV12-3 or TRBV12-4 and TRBJ1-5; D gene ambiguous. V lost 4 bases, J lost 7 bases, and 8 bases lay in between. The CDR3 is 12 amino acids. CDR3 DNA sequence: TGTGCCAGCAGTTCAGATCCCCAGCCCCAGCATTTT. Protein sequence: CASSSDPQPQHF.

About this clonotype itself: Possible read error: a much larger clone is one base away. The chain couples TRBV5-6 to TRBJ2-7, with D hard to call. This CDR3 spans 12 amino acids. From germline, CDR1 is SGHDT and CDR2 YYEEEE. CDR3 DNA: TGTGCCGGCAGCTCTCTGGGCTACGAGCAGTACGTC. It yields the protein CAGSSLGYEQYV.

There are many counts of this clonotype. The J gene is TRBJ2-1, the V gene TRBV29-1; a weak D match, TRBD1 (6 bases). With 3 bases removed from V and 0 bases from J, the gap between germline ends came to 15 bases. The CDR3 sequence is 16 residues long. Germline V gene data show CDR1 as SQVTM and CDR2 as ANQGSEA. CDR3 nucleotide sequence: TGCAGCGTTGACCCACCAGAGGGGGACTCCTACAATGAGCAGTTCTTC. It encodes CSVDPPEGDSYNEQFF.

This clonotype has just a few counts. This chain joins TRBV7-2 and TRBJ1-2, with D perhaps TRBD1 (5 bases). Germline V CDR1 and CDR2: SGHTA, FQGNSA. V dropped 7 bases and J dropped 2 bases, with 14 bases sitting between them. The CDR3 consists of 14 residues. In DNA form, the CDR3 reads TGTGCCAGCACCCCCCCCACAGGAAACTATGGCTACACCTTC. Protein: CASTPPTGNYGYTF.

This clonotype was counted a few times. The chain combines TRBV7-6 with TRBJ2-5; D gene unclear. This CDR3 is 16 amino acids long. With 2 bases removed from V and 4 bases from J, the gap between germline ends came to 17 bases. The germline CDR1 and CDR2 sequences are SGHVS and FNYEAQ. CDR3 in amino acids: CASSLIPPRPSETQYF. In DNA form, the CDR3 reads TGTGCCAGCAGCTTAATCCCCCCTCGCCCCTCAGAGACCCAGTACTTC.

A remark on this clonotype: This clone may be a read error of a much larger clone one base away. The chain links TRBV5-4 to TRBJ2-1; maybe TRBD2 (7 bases). The length of the CDR3 is 17 residues. CDR1 is SGHNT and CDR2 is YYREEE in the germline V gene (reference sequence). The CDR3 nucleotides read TGTGCCAGCAGCTTGTGGGGGAGGGGGAGCTCCTACAATGACCAGTTCTTC. Protein: CASSLWGRGSSYNDQFF.

This chain links TRBV5-1 with TRBJ2-5; 7 positions match TRBD1. CDR1 SGHRS and CDR2 YFSETQ come from the germline V gene. Losses at the gene ends were 0 bases for V and 1 base for J; bases not matched to a gene: 6. The CDR3 has 16 residues. The CDR3 protein is CASSLAMTGFQETQYF. Written as DNA, the CDR3 is TGCGCCAGCAGCTTGGCCATGACAGGGTTCCAAGAGACCCAGTACTTC.

This clonotype occurred many times. The rearrangement links TRBV6-5 to TRBJ2-1, with 8 bases aligning to TRBD2. The CDR3 runs to 17 residues. Germline CDR1 reads MNHEY; CDR2 reads SVGAGI. V shed 2 bases, J shed 10 bases, and the junction held 16 bases outside the gene matches. CDR3 protein: CASSYRSSGGFGVEQFF. As DNA, the CDR3 is TGTGCCAGCAGTTACCGGTCCAGCGGGGGCTTTGGTGTGGAGCAGTTCTTC.

This clonotype was observed many times. The genes are TRBV6-2 or TRBV6-3 and TRBJ2-7, with a tentative D call TRBD1 (5 bases). V was pared by 4 bases and J by 2 bases, with 9 bases between. The CDR3 is 13 amino acids. From germline, CDR1 is MNHEY and CDR2 SVGEGT. The CDR3 DNA follows: TGTGCCAGCAGTTTGGACAAAGCCTACGAGCAGTACTTC. It codes for CASSLDKAYEQYF.

This clonotype was counted at least ten times. The chain combines TRBV7-8 with TRBJ1-1; D not resolved. Deletions cut 5 bases from V and 10 bases from J, with 17 bases between. CDR3 length: 13 amino acids. CDR1 and CDR2 (germline): SGHVS, FQNEAQ. Here the CDR3 DNA reads TGTGCCAGCAGCATACCCGACCCCGCGGGAGCTTTCTTT. Protein sequence: CASSIPDPAGAFF.

J is TRBJ2-5 and V is TRBV21-1; the D segment call TRBD1 is taken from the table without a DNA check. TRBV21-1 is tagged as a pseudogene. This CDR3 has 17 amino acids. CDR3 protein: CASSTKKTGQPMGTQYF. The CDR3 DNA reads TGTGCCAGCAGCACGAAAAAGACGGGACAGCCAATGGGGACCCAGTACTTC.

The V and J genes are TRBV20-1 and TRBJ2-3; perhaps TRBD2 as D (6 bases). CDR1 and CDR2 from the germline V gene are DFQATT and SNEGSKA (reference sequence). The CDR3 sequence is 15 residues long. The ends were cut back, 6 bases at V and 0 bases at J, with 16 bases in the middle. The CDR3 spells CSAPGLFSSTDTQYF. The CDR3 nucleotides are TGCAGTGCCCCTGGACTATTTTCAAGCACAGATACGCAGTATTTT.

In this sample, this clonotype turned up a few times. The V gene is TRBV20-1, the J gene TRBJ2-7; 13 nucleotides match TRBD2. The germline V gene has CDR1 DFQATT and CDR2 SNEGSKA (reference sequence). The CDR3 is 14 residues long. Trimming removed 5 bases from V and 7 bases from J; junction bases left unmatched: 8. CDR3 in DNA: TGCAGTGCTCCCTCCACTAGCGGGGGGGGTGAGCAGTACTTC. This translates into CSAPSTSGGGEQYF.

V gene TRBV4-1 combines with J gene TRBJ2-3; maybe TRBD1 (5 bases). CDR1 is MGHRA and CDR2 is YSYEKL in the germline V gene. This CDR3 region has 15 residues. The V end lost 4 bases, the J end lost 1 base, and 12 bases lay between the germline ends. CDR3 bases: TGCGCCAGCAGCCGACCTGGGGCTGGCACAGATACGCAGTATTTT. This codes for CASSRPGAGTDTQYF.

In this sample, this clonotype turned up many times. J is TRBJ1-6 and V is TRBV20-1; no clear D. Trimming removed 3 bases at V and 0 bases at J, with 9 bases between. Germline CDR1 is DFQATT and CDR2 is SNEGSKA (reference sequence). The CDR3 length is 15 residues. CDR3 DNA: TGCAGTGCTAGCGGGGAAAGCTCCTATAATTCACCCCTCCACTTT. It codes for CSASGESSYNSPLHF.

The CDR3 protein is CAWNIPVLIYGYTF. Here the CDR3 DNA reads TGTGCCTGGAATATCCCGGTACTGATCTATGGCTACACCTTC. V and J are TRBV30 and TRBJ1-2; D gene ambiguous. Per germline, CDR1 GTSNPN and CDR2 SVGIG (reference sequence). Trimming pared 4 bases from V and 4 bases from J, leaving 16 bases between. The CDR3 covers 14 residues.

Ten or more counts support this clonotype. The chain has TRBV20-1 and TRBJ2-3, with TRBD2 identical over 7 bases. The V segment lost 2 bases and the J segment 6 bases; nucleotides outside the gene matches: 8. The CDR3 is 14 amino acids. Per the germline V gene, CDR1 is DFQATT and CDR2 is SNEGSKA (reference sequence). This chain's CDR3 is CSARHSGEGDTQYF. Written as DNA, the CDR3 is TGCAGTGCTAGACACAGCGGGGAGGGGGATACGCAGTATTTT.

V is TRBV4-3 and J is TRBJ2-3, with 11 bases aligning to TRBD2. CDR1 and CDR2 from the germline V gene are LGHNA and YSLEER. The V gene end was trimmed by 0 bases and the J gene end by 8 bases; junction bases not matched to a gene: 10. This CDR3 contains 17 residues. The CDR3: CASSQDLLAGGPGTQYF. The CDR3 DNA sequence: TGCGCCAGCAGCCAAGATCTTCTAGCGGGGGGCCCCGGTACGCAGTATTTT.

Many counts were recorded for this clonotype. CDR3 region: CASRTTGAGTQYF. The CDR3 DNA sequence: TGTGCCAGCAGGACAACGGGGGCGGGGACCCAGTACTTC. The chain recombines TRBV7-2 with TRBJ2-5; D might be TRBD1 or TRBD2, each matching 6 bases. The CDR3 is 13 amino acids. With 6 bases removed from V and 7 bases from J, the gap between germline ends came to 15 bases. Per the germline V gene, CDR1 is SGHTA and CDR2 is FQGNSA.

This clonotype has at least ten counts. V is TRBV20-1 and J is TRBJ2-7, with 10 bases aligning to TRBD1. CDR3 size: 14 residues. Germline CDR1 and CDR2: DFQATT and SNEGSKA (reference sequence). The trim removed 6 bases at V and 5 bases at J, leaving 10 bases unmatched. CDR3 residues: CSATNRDRGNEQYV. CDR3 in DNA: TGCAGTGCAACAAACCGGGACAGGGGCAACGAGCAGTACGTC.

The sample holds many counts of this clonotype. The V and J genes are TRBV20-1 and TRBJ2-7; D unresolved. CDR3 length: 14 amino acids. The V and J ends lost 1 base and 4 bases respectively, with 14 bases between them. Germline V gene data show CDR1 as DFQATT and CDR2 as SNEGSKA (reference sequence). As DNA, the CDR3 is TGCAGTGCTAGAGCCGGAACTTCGCCATACGAGCAGTACTTC. Translating it yields CSARAGTSPYEQYF.

This clonotype appeared many times. V is TRBV5-1 and J is TRBJ2-1, with D hard to call. Germline CDR1 is SGHRS and CDR2 is YFSETQ. Trimming removed 6 bases from V and 5 bases from J, with 6 bases in between. The CDR3 is 11 amino acids. CDR3 in DNA: TGCGCCAGCACAGGAGACAATGAGCAGTTCTTC. Amino acid sequence: CASTGDNEQFF.

This clonotype was seen repeatedly, ten times or more. The gene calls are TRBV5-1 and TRBJ1-1, with a weak D call TRBD1 (5 bases). This CDR3 is built from 15 residues. The germline gives CDR1 SGHRS, CDR2 YFSETQ. V lost 3 bases and J lost 1, with 13 bases in between. The CDR3 nucleotides read TGCGCCAGCAGCTCCCGCCTGGGACGGAACACTGAAGCTTTCTTT. The encoded protein is CASSSRLGRNTEAFF.

This clonotype has ten or more counts. The gene calls are TRBV6-4 and TRBJ2-3; TRBD2 is a possible D gene (6 bases). CDR3 size: 15 residues. Germline CDR1 is MRHNA and CDR2 is SNTAGT. V was clipped by 4 bases and J by 3 bases, with 14 bases between them. The CDR3 is CASSVEGLGTDTQYF. The CDR3 nucleotides read TGTGCCAGCAGTGTGGAGGGGCTCGGAACAGATACGCAGTATTTT.

The rearrangement joins TRBV6-1 to TRBJ2-2, with 10 bases identical to TRBD2. The ends lost 3 bases at V and 6 bases at J; junction bases unmatched: 7. The CDR3 length is 16 residues. Germline values: CDR1 MNHNS, CDR2 SASEGT. The CDR3, as DNA: TGTGCCAGCAGTGAGGCTAGCGGGGGAAGAGCCGGGGAGCTGTTTTTT. Protein product: CASSEASGGRAGELFF.